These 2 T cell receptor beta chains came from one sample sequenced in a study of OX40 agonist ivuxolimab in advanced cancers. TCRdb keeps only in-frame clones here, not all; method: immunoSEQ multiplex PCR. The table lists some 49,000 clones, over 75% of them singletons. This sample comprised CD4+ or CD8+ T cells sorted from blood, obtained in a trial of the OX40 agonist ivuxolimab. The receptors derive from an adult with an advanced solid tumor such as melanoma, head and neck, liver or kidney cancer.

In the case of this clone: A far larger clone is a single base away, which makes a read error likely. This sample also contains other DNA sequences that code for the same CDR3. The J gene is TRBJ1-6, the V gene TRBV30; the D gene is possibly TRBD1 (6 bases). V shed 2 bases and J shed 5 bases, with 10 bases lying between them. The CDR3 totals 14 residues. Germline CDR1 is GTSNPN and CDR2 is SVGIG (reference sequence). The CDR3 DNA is TGTGCCTGGAGTCAGGGACAAGATAATTCACCCCTCCACTTT. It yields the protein CAWSQGQDNSPLHF.

DNA for the CDR3: TGCGCCAGCAGCTTGGGGGGACAGGGGCTCGATGGCTACACCTTC. Translation: CASSLGGQGLDGYTF. The genes are TRBV5-1 and TRBJ1-2, with TRBD1 matching 10 bases. Looked up from germline, CDR1 is SGHRS and CDR2 is YFSETQ. The CDR3 totals 15 residues. The junction had 5 bases not matched to a gene; V was cut back by 0 bases and J by 6 bases.